The 26 T cell receptor beta chains below all came from one sample that was sequenced in a study of cytomegalovirus exposure and HLA in healthy donors. Measured with immunoSEQ multiplex PCR; TCRdb has only the in-frame clones, and not every one. The table has about 200,000 clones, about 81% seen once; the top ten hold 1% to 1.5%. Material: PBMCs. The receptors were sampled from a woman in her 30s in good health and CMV-seronegative.

This clone was counted only a few times. The chain joins TRBV19 to TRBJ1-2; tentative D call: TRBD1 (5 bases). Germline V CDR1 and CDR2: LNHDA, SQIVND (reference sequence). The CDR3 is 15 amino acids. V shed 2 bases and J shed 5 bases, with 15 bases lying between them. CDR3 protein: CASSITYRREYGYTF. In nucleotides, the CDR3 is TGTGCCAGTAGTATAACGTACAGGAGGGAATATGGCTACACCTTC. Complete variable domain (other parts from reference TRBV19 and TRBJ1-2): DGGITQSPKYLFRKEGQNVTLSCEQNLNHDAMYWYRQDPGQGLRLIYYSQIVNDFQKGDIAEGYSVSREKKESFPLTVTSAQKNPTAFYLCASSITYRREYGYTFGSGTRLTVV.

This chain links TRBV19 with TRBJ1-2, with D hard to call. This CDR3 comprises 14 residues. The V end lost 2 bases, the J end lost 6 bases, and 13 bases lay between the germline ends. CDR1 is LNHDA, CDR2 SQIVND, per germline (reference sequence). This CDR3 is CASSIITGSHGYTF. CDR3 in DNA: TGTGCCAGTAGTATAATAACGGGGAGTCATGGCTACACCTTC.

The rearrangement joins TRBV2 to TRBJ1-1, with 9 bases identical to TRBD1. V was clipped by 8 bases and J by 5 bases; unmatched bases: 9. CDR3 length: 14 amino acids. Germline CDR1 SNHLY, CDR2 FYNNEI. The CDR3 reads CASAGDRVVTEAFF. The DNA of the CDR3 is TGTGCCAGCGCAGGGGACAGGGTCGTAACTGAAGCTTTCTTT.

The chain is built from TRBV11-3 and TRBJ2-1; 9 bases agree with TRBD1. Trimming removed 0 bases from V and 12 bases from J; junction bases left unmatched: 3. Germline V gene lookup returns CDR1 SGHNT and CDR2 YENEEA. The CDR3 covers 13 residues. This CDR3 reads CASSLDRQGVQFF. CDR3 in DNA: TGTGCCAGCAGCTTAGACCGACAGGGGGTGCAGTTCTTC.

There are a few counts of this clone. CDR3: CASSLERGPYEQYF. CDR3 DNA sequence: TGCGCCAGCAGCTTGGAAAGGGGCCCCTACGAGCAGTACTTC. The rearrangement uses TRBV5-1 and TRBJ2-7; a weak D match, TRBD1 (5 bases). Trimming took off 0 bases at V and 2 bases at J, with 9 bases between the two ends. Germline loops: CDR1 SGHRS, CDR2 YFSETQ. The CDR3 loop spans 14 amino acids.

The J gene is TRBJ1-4, the V gene TRBV7-9, with D perhaps matching TRBD1 (6 bases). The CDR3 loop spans 14 amino acids. The V end was cut by 2 bases, the J end by 4 bases, with 8 bases between. CDR1 and CDR2 from the germline V gene are SEHNR and FQNEAQ (reference sequence). CDR3 residues: CASSLRQDNEKLFF. The CDR3 DNA sequence: TGTGCCAGCAGCTTACGACAGGATAATGAAAAACTGTTTTTT.

V usage is TRBV30 and J usage is TRBJ1-5; TRBD1 agrees at 7 bases. This CDR3 contains 16 residues. V shed 2 bases, J shed 0 bases, and the junction held 7 bases outside the gene matches. Germline V gives CDR1 GTSNPN, CDR2 SVGIG (reference sequence). The CDR3 nucleotides read TGTGCCTGGAGTAAACAGGGGTTCTATAGCAATCAGCCCCAGCATTTT. Protein sequence: CAWSKQGFYSNQPQHF.

A remark on this clone: Germline is not matched at one junction end, which may reflect a read error. This chain connects TRBV15 to TRBJ1-1; D is perhaps TRBD1 (5 bases). From germline, CDR1 is LNHNV and CDR2 YYDKDF (reference sequence). The length of the CDR3 is 14 residues. The CDR3 bases are TGTGCCACCAGAAGAGATGGGGGGGGCACTGAAGCTTTCTTT. Residues: CATRRDGGGTEAFF.

The V and J genes are TRBV20-1 and TRBJ2-4, with D unclear. From germline, CDR1 is DFQATT and CDR2 SNEGSKA (reference sequence). V was shortened by 5 bases and J by 9 bases, with 11 bases between the two germline ends. The CDR3 has 11 amino acids. The CDR3 coding sequence is TGCAGTGCTGGATCTGGCGGCATTCAGTACTTC. Translating gives CSAGSGGIQYF.

The gene calls are TRBV14 and TRBJ2-7; 7 bases line up with TRBD2. CDR3 length: 15 amino acids. Germline CDR1 SGHDN, CDR2 FVKESK. V lost 6 bases to trimming and J lost 2 bases; unmatched junction nucleotides: 10. The CDR3 region has the DNA TGTGCCAGCAGGAAGGGAGGGACTATGCCCTACGAGCAGTACTTC. This codes for CASRKGGTMPYEQYF.

The genes are TRBV7-8 and TRBJ2-1; D is ambiguous. Deletions cut 5 bases from V and 7 bases from J, with 21 bases between. The CDR3 contains 16 residues. Germline V gives CDR1 SGHVS, CDR2 FQNEAQ. The CDR3 DNA is TGTGCCAGCAGCCCCTCGTCGAGCGCTCAAAGGAATGAGCAGTTCTTC. Translation: CASSPSSSAQRNEQFF.

V is TRBV29-1 and J is TRBJ1-5, with TRBD1 matching over 8 bases. The germline CDR1 and CDR2 sequences are SQVTM and ANQGSEA. The CDR3 runs 13 residues. J lost 5 bases, V lost 4 bases, and 4 bases had no gene match. The CDR3 nucleotides read TGCAGCGTTGCTCAGGGGGCTTATCAGCCCCAGCATTTT. This gives the protein CSVAQGAYQPQHF.

The CDR3 bases are TGTGCCAGCAGCCGTTCCCGAGACTATGGCTACACCTTC. Translated, it gives CASSRSRDYGYTF. The rearrangement links TRBV9 to TRBJ1-2; no definite D call. Trimming cost V 4 bases and J 3 bases, with 10 bases left between them. CDR1 and CDR2 (germline): SGDLS, YYNGEE. This CDR3 has 13 amino acids.

The chain couples TRBV18 to TRBJ1-6; D gene ambiguous. The CDR3 runs to 14 residues. With 3 bases removed from V and 10 bases from J, the gap between germline ends came to 13 bases. The germline gives CDR1 KGHSH, CDR2 LQKENI. CDR3 sequence reads: CASSPKSTESPLHF. The CDR3 DNA follows: TGTGCCAGCTCACCGAAGTCCACGGAGTCACCCCTCCACTTT.

The CDR3 reads CASSFGLAGVFYEQYF. Written as DNA, the CDR3 is TGTGCCAGCAGCTTCGGACTAGCGGGGGTTTTCTACGAGCAGTACTTC. V and J are TRBV11-2 and TRBJ2-7; 13 bases are a match to TRBD2. Unmatched junction bases numbered 5, after V lost 3 bases and J lost 3 bases. The germline V gene encodes CDR1 SGHAT and CDR2 FQNNGV. The CDR3 spans 16 residues.

CDR3 DNA: TGCGCCAGCAGCCAAGATAGGGGGGTAGGGACTAGCCGCAATGAGCAGTTCTTC. Protein: CASSQDRGVGTSRNEQFF. The chain employs TRBV4-1 and TRBJ2-1, with TRBD2 identical over 9 bases. This CDR3 has 18 amino acids. Germline CDR1 MGHRA, CDR2 YSYEKL. V was clipped by 0 bases and J by 6 bases; unmatched bases: 12.

The gene calls are TRBV4-1 and TRBJ2-3; TRBD2 might be the D (6 bases). V gave up 0 bases and J gave up 6 bases, with 16 bases separating them. Germline V gene data show CDR1 as MGHRA and CDR2 as YSYEKL. The CDR3 has 16 amino acids. The chain's CDR3 is CASSQDKGLPLDTQYF. Written as DNA, the CDR3 is TGCGCCAGCAGCCAAGATAAGGGACTCCCTTTGGATACGCAGTATTTT.

On this clone: The same CDR3 can be traced to other DNA sequences in this sample. This chain links TRBV27 with TRBJ1-4, with unresolved D. V lost 2 bases, J lost 7 bases, and 5 bases lay in between. This CDR3 region has 12 residues. Germline CDR1 reads MNHEY; CDR2 reads SMNVEV (reference sequence). The CDR3 sequence: CASSLEGEKLFF. The CDR3 DNA is TGTGCCAGCAGTTTAGAGGGTGAAAAACTGTTTTTT.

The chain couples TRBV19 to TRBJ2-2; 10 bases fit TRBD2. In germline, CDR1 is LNHDA, CDR2 SQIVND (reference sequence). The CDR3 runs 16 residues. After removal of 6 bases from V and 4 bases from J, the junction contained 8 bases not matched to a gene. The CDR3 protein is CASSREAGGPTGELFF. For the CDR3, the DNA is TGTGCCAGTAGCAGGGAAGCGGGAGGGCCCACCGGGGAGCTGTTTTTT.

The table lists this clone with a few counts. V usage is TRBV25-1 and J usage is TRBJ1-2; D is possibly TRBD1 (6 bases). This CDR3 comprises 11 residues. Trimming stripped 9 bases from V and 7 bases from J, with 12 bases between. Germline values: CDR1 MGHDK, CDR2 SYGVNS. The CDR3 is CASTPGVGYTF. The CDR3 DNA sequence: TGTGCCAGTACCCCAGGGGTTGGCTACACCTTC.

This clone turned up a few times. The chain combines TRBV30 with TRBJ1-5, with TRBD1 matching 7 bases. Trimming cost V 2 bases and J 2 bases; bases outside gene matches: 3. CDR1 is GTSNPN, CDR2 SVGIG, per germline (reference sequence). This CDR3 has 14 residues. CDR3 nucleotides: TGTGCCTGGAGTCGACAGGGAGGCAATCAGCCCCAGCATTTT. This sequence encodes CAWSRQGGNQPQHF.

The chain carries TRBV5-1 and TRBJ1-1; tentative D call: TRBD1 (5 bases). The CDR3 contains 14 residues. The germline gives CDR1 SGHRS, CDR2 YFSETQ. V was trimmed by 2 bases and J by 3 bases, leaving 11 bases between them. Here the CDR3 reads CASSFRVSYTEAFF. The CDR3 DNA is TGCGCCAGCAGCTTCAGGGTATCGTACACTGAAGCTTTCTTT.

This clone was detected once. V is TRBV5-6 and J is TRBJ2-3, with no clear D. The CDR3 totals 14 residues. Germline lookup yields CDR1 SGHDT and CDR2 YYEEEE. Trimming took 0 bases from V and 2 from J, leaving 7 bases between them. The DNA of the CDR3 is TGTGCCAGCAGCTTGGACGGGTACACAGATACGCAGTATTTT. Translating gives CASSLDGYTDTQYF. The whole variable domain, remainder taken from reference TRBV5-6 and TRBJ2-3, is DAGVTQSPTHLIKTRGQQVTLRCSPKSGHDTVSWYQQALGQGPQFIFQYYEEEERQRGNFPDRFSGHQFPNYSSELNVNALLLGDSALYLCASSLDGYTDTQYFGPGTRLTVL.

In this sample, this clone turned up a few times. This chain uses TRBV7-9 with TRBJ1-6; the D gene is possibly TRBD1 (5 bases). Germline CDR1 reads SEHNR; CDR2 reads FQNEAQ (reference sequence). This CDR3 spans 13 amino acids. Deletions cut 10 bases from V and 10 bases from J, with 17 bases between. As DNA, the CDR3 is TGTGCCACCCGGGCTGGGGGGAACTCACCCCTCCACTTT. Its protein product is CATRAGGNSPLHF. Combining the CDR3 with reference TRBV7-9 and TRBJ1-6 gives the whole variable domain DTGVSQNPRHKITKRGQNVTFRCDPISEHNRLYWYRQTLGQGPEFLTYFQNEAQLEKSRLLSDRFSAERPKGSFSTLEIQRTEQGDSAMYLCATRAGGNSPLHFGNGTRLTVT.

The gene calls are TRBV4-1 and TRBJ1-4; 7 nucleotides line up with TRBD1. The germline CDR1 and CDR2 sequences are MGHRA and YSYEKL. The CDR3 contains 15 residues. Trimming cost V 4 bases and J 6 bases; bases outside gene matches: 8. In DNA form, the CDR3 reads TGCGCCAGCAGCCGAAGACAGGGAGGTGATGAAAAACTGTTTTTT. This codes for CASSRRQGGDEKLFF.

This chain links TRBV28 with TRBJ1-5, with D perhaps TRBD1 (5 bases). There are 16 residues in the CDR3. Germline CDR1 is MDHEN and CDR2 is SYDVKM. Trimming removed 7 bases at V and 2 bases at J, with 18 bases between. CDR3 protein: CASIPLGRAGNQPQHF. The CDR3, as DNA: TGTGCCAGCATCCCTCTCGGCAGGGCAGGCAATCAGCCCCAGCATTTT.